This T cell receptor (beta chain) was observed in a study of T cells in Graves' hyperthyroidism and ophthalmopathy. The CDR3 loop spans 16 amino acids. The germline V gene encodes CDR1 DFQATT and CDR2 SNEGSKA (reference sequence). Trimming took 1 base from V and 0 from J, leaving 13 bases between them. Using RNA transcripts as the source, TCR beta CDR3 regions were amplified. HTBI primers were employed in a first-round RT-PCR of the TCR CDR3. TCRdb independently ran MiXCR on the multiplex PCR reads; one entry per CDR3 protein. The sample includes around 660,000 distinct CDR3 sequences, about 45% seen only once; the top ten take approximately 7.2%.

The clonotype originates from an adult man with Graves' disease, either hyperthyroidism or ophthalmopathy (not recorded which). This chain connects TRBV20-1 to TRBJ1-5; D gene unclear. The sequenced sample consisted of peripheral blood or thyroid tissue (not recorded which). The CDR3 reads CSARVSGVDSNQPQHF. DNA of the CDR3: TGCAGTGCTAGAGTCAGCGGGGTCGATAGCAATCAGCCCCAGCATTTT.